The T cell receptor (beta chain) under discussion was sequenced for a study of T cells after yellow fever vaccination. General observations from the study: Only a minor proportion of clonotypes was detected across both CD4 and CD8 compartments.

This clonotype was counted only a few times. No antigen is known for it. The CDR3 has 13 amino acids. V was cut by 5 bases and J by 4 bases, with 8 bases left in between. Germline CDR1 LNHNV, CDR2 YYDKDF (reference sequence). One entry per CDR3 protein, called by TCRdb with MiXCR from the 5' RACE reads. The sample yields around 250,000 distinct CDR3 sequences, roughly 7.2% seen once. The TCR comes from a man aged 25-40 years who received the YFV17D yellow fever vaccine. The chain joins TRBV15 to TRBJ2-2; D is unresolved. Sample: CD4+ T cells sorted from PBMCs, taken 15 days after the yellow fever booster vaccination. CDR3 DNA sequence: TGTGCCACCAGCCCCCCGGCCACCGGGGAGCTGTTTTTT. Amino acids: CATSPPATGELFF.